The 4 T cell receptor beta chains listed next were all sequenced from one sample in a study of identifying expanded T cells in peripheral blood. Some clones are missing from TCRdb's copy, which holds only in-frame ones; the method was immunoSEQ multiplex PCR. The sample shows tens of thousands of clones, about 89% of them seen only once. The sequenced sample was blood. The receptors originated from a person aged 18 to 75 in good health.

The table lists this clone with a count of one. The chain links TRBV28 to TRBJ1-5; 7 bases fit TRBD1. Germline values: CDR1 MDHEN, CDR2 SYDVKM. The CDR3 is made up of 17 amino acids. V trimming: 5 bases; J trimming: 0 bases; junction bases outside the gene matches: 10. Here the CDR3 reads CASSEGQSAYSNQPQHF. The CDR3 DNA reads TGTGCCAGCAGTGAGGGACAGTCAGCATATAGCAATCAGCCCCAGCATTTT. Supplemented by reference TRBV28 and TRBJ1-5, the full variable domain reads DVKVTQSSRYLVKRTGEKVFLECVQDMDHENMFWYRQDPGLGLRLIYFSYDVKMKEKGDIPEGYSVSREKKERFSLILESASTNQTSMYLCASSEGQSAYSNQPQHFGDGTRLSIL.

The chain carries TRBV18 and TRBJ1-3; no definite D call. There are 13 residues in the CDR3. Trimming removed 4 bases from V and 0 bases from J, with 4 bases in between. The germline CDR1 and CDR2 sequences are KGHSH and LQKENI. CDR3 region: CASSQGSGNTIYF. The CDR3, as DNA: TGTGCCAGCTCACAGGGCTCTGGAAACACCATATATTTT.

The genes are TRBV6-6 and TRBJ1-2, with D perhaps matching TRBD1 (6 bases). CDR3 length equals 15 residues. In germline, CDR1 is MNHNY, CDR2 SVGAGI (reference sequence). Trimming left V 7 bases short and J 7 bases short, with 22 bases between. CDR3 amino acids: CASTSRGGAYPGYTF. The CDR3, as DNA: TGTGCCAGCACCTCACGGGGGGGCGCCTATCCTGGCTACACCTTC.

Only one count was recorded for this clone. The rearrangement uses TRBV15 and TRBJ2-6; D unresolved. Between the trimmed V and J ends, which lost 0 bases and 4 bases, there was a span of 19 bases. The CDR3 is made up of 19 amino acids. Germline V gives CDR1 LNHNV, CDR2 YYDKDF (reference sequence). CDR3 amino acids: CATSRDSPGGRGGANVLTF. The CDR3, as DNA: TGTGCCACCAGCAGAGATTCCCCGGGCGGCAGAGGCGGGGCCAACGTCCTGACTTTC.